This passage covers 25 T cell receptor beta chains from one sample sequenced in a study of blood T cells in healthy people across ages. Primed by a sample-barcoded 5' primer and a J-beta primer mix, a second PCR proceeded for about 7 to 11 cycles. TCRdb reprocessed the 5' RACE reads with MiXCR, giving one entry per CDR3 protein. The table has 450,000 to 650,000 distinct CDR3 sequences, more than 20% seen once; the top ten hold approximately 8.7%. This sample also belongs to another study, concerning T cells of mothers and their children.

The sequencing sample was made of blood. Receptor source: a boy aged 5 to 17 in good health.

This clonotype was found a few times. The V call is TRBV30, the J call TRBJ2-5, with 9 bases that match TRBD2. With the DNA end fitting TRBJ2-1 better, the J assignment may be wrong. The CDR3 sequence is 15 residues long. CDR1 and CDR2 from the germline V gene are GTSNPN and SVGIG (reference sequence). The chain's CDR3 is CAWSAPGLAWNEQFF. As DNA, the CDR3 is TGTGCCTGGAGTGCCCCGGGACTAGCTTGGAATGAGCAGTTCTTC.

The chain couples TRBV7-2 to TRBJ2-1; 8 positions agree with TRBD2. There are 14 residues in the CDR3. The germline V gene encodes CDR1 SGHTA and CDR2 FQGNSA. The J segment lost 0 bases and the V segment lost 8 bases, leaving 3 bases of the junction unmatched. The DNA of the CDR3 is TGTGCCAGCCAGCGGGGGAGCTCCTACAATGAGCAGTTCTTC. Translated, it gives CASQRGSSYNEQFF. Supplemented by reference TRBV7-2 and TRBJ2-1, the full variable domain reads GAGVSQSPSNKVTEKGKDVELRCDPISGHTALYWYRQSLGQGLEFLIYFQGNSAPDKSGLPSDRFSAERTGGSVSTLTIQRTQQEDSAVYLCASQRGSSYNEQFFGPGTRLTVL.

In this sample, this clonotype turned up a few times. The chain couples TRBV10-3 to TRBJ2-5, with TRBD1 matching 10 bases. J lost 3 bases, V lost 3 bases, and 7 bases had no gene match. Per the germline V gene, CDR1 is ENHRY and CDR2 is SYGVKD. The CDR3 spans 16 residues. CDR3 DNA sequence: TGTGCCATCAGTGACTTAGGACAGGGGGGTAAAGAGACCCAGTACTTC. Translating it yields CAISDLGQGGKETQYF.

This chain connects TRBV5-5 to TRBJ1-1; D unresolved. The ends were cut back, 0 bases at V and 0 bases at J, with 12 bases in the middle. The CDR3 is made up of 16 amino acids. Germline CDR1 and CDR2: SGHKS and YYEKEE (reference sequence). The CDR3 nucleotides are TGTGCCAGCAGCTTGGTCTGGGGTTCCATGAACACTGAAGCTTTCTTT. Translating it yields CASSLVWGSMNTEAFF.

Many counts were recorded for this clonotype. The chain carries TRBV25-1 and TRBJ2-1; TRBD2 matches 11 bases. This CDR3 spans 14 amino acids. J lost 4 bases, V lost 8 bases, and 4 bases had no gene match. CDR1 MGHDK and CDR2 SYGVNS come from the germline V gene. This CDR3 is CASLSGGAYNEQFF. The CDR3 DNA sequence: TGTGCCAGCCTTAGCGGGGGGGCGTACAATGAGCAGTTCTTC. Full variable domain (remainder filled in from reference TRBV25-1 and TRBJ2-1): EADIYQTPRYLVIGTGKKITLECSQTMGHDKMYWYQQDPGMELHLIHYSYGVNSTEKGDLSSESTVSRIRTEHFPLTLESARPSHTSQYLCASLSGGAYNEQFFGPGTRLTVL.

The chain joins TRBV6-4 to TRBJ2-1, with TRBD2 matching over 11 bases. The length of the CDR3 is 15 residues. Germline V gene lookup returns CDR1 MRHNA and CDR2 SNTAGT. The junction had 8 bases not matched to a gene; V was cut back by 6 bases and J by 7 bases. The CDR3, as DNA: TGTGCCAGCAGGGATAGCGGGGGGGCGTTAAATGAGCAGTTCTTC. Its protein is CASRDSGGALNEQFF.

The chain joins TRBV7-9 to TRBJ2-1, with 8 bases that match TRBD2. Germline CDR1 SEHNR, CDR2 FQNEAQ (reference sequence). This CDR3 has 14 amino acids. With V trimmed by 2 bases and J by 6 bases, 3 bases remained unmatched. CDR3 sequence (DNA): TGTGCCAGCAGCTTAACGGGAGGGCCCAATGAGCAGTTCTTC. Protein sequence: CASSLTGGPNEQFF.

The chain carries TRBV5-1 and TRBJ2-5; 8 bases are a match to TRBD1. The CDR3 runs 14 residues. Germline V CDR1 and CDR2: SGHRS, YFSETQ. V was clipped by 4 bases and J by 3 bases; unmatched bases: 5. CDR3 region: CASSVGQVKETQYF. The CDR3 region has the DNA TGCGCCAGCAGCGTGGGACAGGTGAAAGAGACCCAGTACTTC.

The rearrangement joins TRBV6-4 to TRBJ2-3; D remains ambiguous. The V gene's germline CDR1 is MRHNA and CDR2 SNTAGT. Trimming took 2 bases from V and 5 from J, leaving 8 bases between them. This CDR3 region has 13 residues. CDR3 DNA sequence: TGTGCCAGCAGTGACAGGGCGAGAGATACGCAGTATTTT. It encodes CASSDRARDTQYF.

The chain's CDR3 is CASSLAWVNTGELFF. As DNA, the CDR3 is TGTGCCAGCAGCTTAGCGTGGGTAAACACCGGGGAGCTGTTTTTT. The V gene is TRBV7-6, the J gene TRBJ2-2; D unclear. Trimming pared 0 bases from V and 2 bases from J, leaving 7 bases between. The CDR3 is 15 residues long. Per germline, CDR1 SGHVS and CDR2 FNYEAQ.

The chain joins TRBV29-1 to TRBJ1-2, with D possibly matching TRBD1 (6 bases). V lost 2 bases to trimming and J lost 7 bases, with 20 bases between them. Looked up from germline, CDR1 is SQVTM and CDR2 is ANQGSEA. This CDR3 comprises 15 residues. The CDR3 DNA sequence: TGCAGCGTTGAATGGGACAACGACCGCTGGGGTGGCTACACCTTC. Translating gives CSVEWDNDRWGGYTF.

In this sample, this clonotype turned up a few times. The V call is TRBV7-9, the J call TRBJ1-5; no clear D gene. Germline V CDR1 and CDR2: SEHNR, FQNEAQ (reference sequence). Trimming removed 2 bases at V and 8 bases at J, with 10 bases between. This CDR3 has 13 amino acids. The CDR3 sequence is CASSLQAQEPQHF. The CDR3, as DNA: TGTGCCAGCAGCTTACAGGCGCAAGAGCCCCAGCATTTT.

This clonotype was seen a handful of times. The chain couples TRBV7-2 to TRBJ2-5; D is uncertain. Gene TRBJ2-1 matches the end of the DNA better, so the J call may be wrong. Germline CDR1 reads SGHTA; CDR2 reads FQGNSA. The CDR3 runs 13 residues. The CDR3 DNA is TGTGCCAGCAGCGCCAACGTTAACAATGAGCAGTTCTTC. Translated: CASSANVNNEQFF.

The chain joins TRBV6-5 to TRBJ1-2; D perhaps matches TRBD1 (5 bases). Germline CDR1 and CDR2: MNHEY and SVGAGI. Trimming pared 0 bases from V and 8 bases from J, leaving 16 bases between. The CDR3 is 15 amino acids. CDR3 amino acids: CASSYSMRREGGYTF. CDR3 in DNA: TGTGCCAGCAGTTACTCGATGCGCAGGGAAGGAGGCTACACCTTC.

The CDR3 protein is CASSPVATKLGNTGELFF. The DNA of the CDR3 is TGTGCCAGCAGTCCAGTCGCTACGAAACTCGGGAACACCGGGGAGCTGTTTTTT. The V call is TRBV12-3 or TRBV12-4, the J call TRBJ2-2, with D unclear. The length of the CDR3 is 18 residues. V lost 5 bases and J lost 1, with 20 bases in between.

The chain links TRBV7-2 to TRBJ2-7; D might be TRBD1 (6 bases). V lost 5 bases and J 7 bases, leaving 24 bases between the germline ends. From germline, CDR1 is SGHTA and CDR2 FQGNSA. This CDR3 has 16 amino acids. The CDR3 region has the DNA TGTGCCAGCAGCACTCAATACGGGACATCCGAGGTGGAGCAGTACTTC. It specifies CASSTQYGTSEVEQYF.

This chain links TRBV28 with TRBJ2-1; the D is unclear. The germline V gene has CDR1 MDHEN and CDR2 SYDVKM. The CDR3 runs to 15 residues. The V gene lost 5 bases and the J gene lost 4 bases, with 15 bases spanning the gap. The CDR3 coding sequence is TGTGCCAGCAGTACACCCTTTCGACGGTACAATGAGCAGTTCTTC. Translation gives CASSTPFRRYNEQFF. Full variable domain (remainder filled in from reference TRBV28 and TRBJ2-1): DVKVTQSSRYLVKRTGEKVFLECVQDMDHENMFWYRQDPGLGLRLIYFSYDVKMKEKGDIPEGYSVSREKKERFSLILESASTNQTSMYLCASSTPFRRYNEQFFGPGTRLTVL.

V is TRBV6-2 or TRBV6-3 and J is TRBJ1-5; D is unresolved. Germline CDR1 is MNHEY and CDR2 is SVGEGT. The CDR3 is made up of 12 amino acids. V was trimmed by 6 bases and J by 3 bases, leaving 6 bases between them. In DNA form, the CDR3 reads TGTGCCAGCAGCGAGCCCAATCAGCCCCAGCATTTT. Translating gives CASSEPNQPQHF.

In this sample, this clonotype turned up a few times. The J gene is TRBJ2-5, the V gene TRBV5-5; D gene ambiguous. The germline V and J ends were trimmed by 4 bases and 2 bases, with 18 bases remaining between them. This CDR3 spans 16 amino acids. Germline V CDR1 and CDR2: SGHKS, YYEKEE (reference sequence). CDR3 coding DNA: TGTGCCAGCAGCCCAGAACCTCGCGCCTTTCAAGAGACCCAGTACTTC. Protein sequence: CASSPEPRAFQETQYF.

The chain has TRBV12-3 or TRBV12-4 and TRBJ2-6, with 8 nucleotides matching TRBD1. The V and J ends lost 6 bases and 5 bases, in that order; junction bases with no gene match: 9. This CDR3 spans 16 amino acids. CDR3 amino acids: CASSGTGSLWANVLTF. CDR3 nucleotides: TGTGCCAGCAGCGGGACAGGATCCCTCTGGGCCAACGTCCTGACTTTC.

The gene calls are TRBV20-1 and TRBJ2-5; D possibly corresponds to TRBD2 (6 bases). Germline CDR1 and CDR2: DFQATT and SNEGSKA (reference sequence). Deletions cut 4 bases from V and 1 base from J, with 16 bases between. This CDR3 spans 15 amino acids. For the CDR3, the DNA is TGCAGTGCTACCAGAGGCGGGGCATCCCAAGAGACCCAGTACTTC. Amino acids: CSATRGGASQETQYF.

V is TRBV7-3 and J is TRBJ2-2; no clear D gene. Germline CDR1 reads SGHTA; CDR2 reads FQGTGA. The V gene lost 0 bases and the J gene lost 0 bases, with 8 bases spanning the gap. This CDR3 comprises 16 residues. CDR3 nucleotide sequence: TGTGCCAGCAGCTTAACGCGGCAGCCGAACACCGGGGAGCTGTTTTTT. It translates to CASSLTRQPNTGELFF.

This clonotype was found a few times. V gene TRBV7-2 combines with J gene TRBJ2-5; D possibly corresponds to TRBD1 (5 bases). CDR1 SGHTA and CDR2 FQGNSA come from the germline V gene. The CDR3 consists of 16 residues. Trimming cost V 2 bases and J 4 bases, with 17 bases left between them. The CDR3 loop is CASSLRAGQRGETQYF. As DNA, the CDR3 is TGTGCCAGCAGCTTAAGGGCAGGCCAAAGGGGAGAGACCCAGTACTTC.

The CDR3 sequence: CATSTGQGLETQYF. DNA of the CDR3: TGTGCCACCAGCACGGGACAGGGATTGGAGACCCAGTACTTC. The V and J genes are TRBV24-1 and TRBJ2-5, with 9 bases fitting TRBD1. CDR3 length: 14 amino acids. Looked up from germline, CDR1 is KGHDR and CDR2 is SFDVKD. V shed 7 bases and J 5 bases; nucleotides not matched to a gene: 7.

This clonotype was observed a handful of times. This sequence joins TRBV19 and TRBJ2-1; D is undetermined. Germline CDR1 is LNHDA and CDR2 is SQIVND (reference sequence). V dropped 8 bases and J dropped 0 bases, with 11 bases sitting between them. This CDR3 is built from 14 residues. CDR3 bases: TGTGCCAGTGAAGGGATAAGCTCCTACAATGAGCAGTTCTTC. Residues: CASEGISSYNEQFF.